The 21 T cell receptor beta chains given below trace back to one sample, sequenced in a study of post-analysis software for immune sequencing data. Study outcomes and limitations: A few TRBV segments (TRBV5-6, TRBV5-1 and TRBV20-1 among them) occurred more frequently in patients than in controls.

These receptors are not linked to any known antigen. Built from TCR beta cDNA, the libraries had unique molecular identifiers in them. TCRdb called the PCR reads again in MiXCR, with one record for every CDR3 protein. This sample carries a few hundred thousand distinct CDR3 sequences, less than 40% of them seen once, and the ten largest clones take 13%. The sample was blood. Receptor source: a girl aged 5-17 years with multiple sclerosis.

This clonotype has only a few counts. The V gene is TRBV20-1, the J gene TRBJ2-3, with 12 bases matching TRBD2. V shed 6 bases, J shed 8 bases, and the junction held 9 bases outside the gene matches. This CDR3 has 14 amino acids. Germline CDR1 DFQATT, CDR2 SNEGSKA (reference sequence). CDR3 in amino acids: CSAAGLAGVGTQYF. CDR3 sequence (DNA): TGCAGTGCCGCGGGACTAGCGGGCGTTGGTACGCAGTATTTT.

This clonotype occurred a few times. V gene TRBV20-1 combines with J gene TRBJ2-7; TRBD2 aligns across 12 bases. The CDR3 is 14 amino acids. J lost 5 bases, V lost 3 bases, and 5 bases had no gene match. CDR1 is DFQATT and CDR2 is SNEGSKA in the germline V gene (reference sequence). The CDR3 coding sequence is TGCAGTGCTAGGGCTAGCGGGGGGGTAAACGAGCAGTACTTC. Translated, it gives CSARASGGVNEQYF.

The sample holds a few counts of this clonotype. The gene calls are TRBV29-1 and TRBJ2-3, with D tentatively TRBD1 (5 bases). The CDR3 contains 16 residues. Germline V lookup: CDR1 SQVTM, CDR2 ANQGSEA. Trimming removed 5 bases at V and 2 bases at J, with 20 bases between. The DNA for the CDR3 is TGCAGCGTTAATAAGGGGCCATTTGGCCCCACAGATACGCAGTATTTT. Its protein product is CSVNKGPFGPTDTQYF.

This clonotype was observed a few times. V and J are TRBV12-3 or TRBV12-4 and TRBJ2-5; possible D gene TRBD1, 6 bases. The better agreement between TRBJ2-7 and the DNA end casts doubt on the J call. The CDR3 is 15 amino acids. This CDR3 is CASSSIDRKAHEQYF. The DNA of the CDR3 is TGTGCCAGCAGTTCGATAGACAGGAAAGCCCACGAGCAGTACTTC.

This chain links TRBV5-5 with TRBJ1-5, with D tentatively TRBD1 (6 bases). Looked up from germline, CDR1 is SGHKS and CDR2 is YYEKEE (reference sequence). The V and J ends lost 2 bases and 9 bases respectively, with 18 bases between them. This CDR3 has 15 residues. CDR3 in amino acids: CASSFGGQSFWPQHF. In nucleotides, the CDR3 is TGTGCCAGCAGCTTCGGCGGACAGTCCTTTTGGCCCCAGCATTTT.

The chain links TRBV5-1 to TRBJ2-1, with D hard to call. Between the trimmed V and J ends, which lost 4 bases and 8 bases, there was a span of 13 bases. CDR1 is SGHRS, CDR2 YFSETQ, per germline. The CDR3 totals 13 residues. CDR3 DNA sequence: TGCGCCAGCAGCCCGATGGTTGGCGATGAGCAGTTCTTC. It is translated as CASSPMVGDEQFF.

The CDR3 DNA is TGTGCCAGCAGCTTTTGGGGGGGCGCAGAGCCCCAGCATTTT. Its translation is CASSFWGGAEPQHF. This rearrangement joins TRBV7-2 to TRBJ1-5; maybe TRBD1 (6 bases). V gave up 3 bases and J gave up 8 bases, with 14 bases separating them. This CDR3 region has 14 residues. Germline V gene lookup returns CDR1 SGHTA and CDR2 FQGNSA.

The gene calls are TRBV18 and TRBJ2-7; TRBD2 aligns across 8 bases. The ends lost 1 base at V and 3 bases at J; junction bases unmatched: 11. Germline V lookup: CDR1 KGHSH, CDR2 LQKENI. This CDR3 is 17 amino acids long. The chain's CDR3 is CASSPRAGTRGNYEQYF. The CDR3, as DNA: TGTGCCAGCTCACCACGCGCCGGGACTAGGGGCAACTACGAGCAGTACTTC. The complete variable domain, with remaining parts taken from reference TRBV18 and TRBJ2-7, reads NAGVMQNPRHLVRRRGQEARLRCSPMKGHSHVYWYRQLPEEGLKFMVYLQKENIIDESGMPKERFSAEFPKEGPSILRIQQVVRGDSAAYFCASSPRAGTRGNYEQYFGPGTRLTVT.

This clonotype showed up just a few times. The CDR3 DNA follows: TGTGCCACCAGTGATTCGCAGGTCAGCTCCTACAATGAGCAGTTCTTC. Protein sequence: CATSDSQVSSYNEQFF. The rearrangement joins TRBV24-1 to TRBJ2-1, with D uncertain. Per the germline V gene, CDR1 is KGHDR and CDR2 is SFDVKD. The V and J ends lost 2 bases and 0 bases respectively, with 10 bases between them. There are 16 residues in the CDR3.

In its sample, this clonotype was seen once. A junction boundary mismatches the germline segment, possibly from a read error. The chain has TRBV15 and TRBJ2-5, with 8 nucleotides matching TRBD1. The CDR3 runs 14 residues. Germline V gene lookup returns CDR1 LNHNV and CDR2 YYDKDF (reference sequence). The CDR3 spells CATRTWDRRETQYF. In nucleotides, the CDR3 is TGCGCCACCAGGACATGGGACAGGCGAGAGACCCAGTACTTC.

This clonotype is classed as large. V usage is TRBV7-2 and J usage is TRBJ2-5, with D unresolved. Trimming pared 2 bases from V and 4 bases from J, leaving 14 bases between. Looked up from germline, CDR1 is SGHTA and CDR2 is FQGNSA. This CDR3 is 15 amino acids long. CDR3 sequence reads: CASSLYWSWGETQYF. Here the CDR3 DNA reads TGTGCCAGCAGCTTATATTGGAGTTGGGGAGAGACCCAGTACTTC. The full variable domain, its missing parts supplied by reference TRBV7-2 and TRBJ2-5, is GAGVSQSPSNKVTEKGKDVELRCDPISGHTALYWYRQSLGQGLEFLIYFQGNSAPDKSGLPSDRFSAERTGGSVSTLTIQRTQQEDSAVYLCASSLYWSWGETQYFGPGTRLLVL.

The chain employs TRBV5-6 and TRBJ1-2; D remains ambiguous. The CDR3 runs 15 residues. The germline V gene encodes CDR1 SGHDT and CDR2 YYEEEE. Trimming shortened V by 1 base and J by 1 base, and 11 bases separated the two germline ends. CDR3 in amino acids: CASSLSGRFNYGYTF. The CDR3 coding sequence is TGTGCCAGCAGCTTGAGTGGGAGGTTTAACTATGGCTACACCTTC.

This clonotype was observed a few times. The CDR3 loop is CSVDGGPSTDTQYF. CDR3 bases: TGCAGCGTTGATGGCGGACCGAGCACAGATACGCAGTATTTT. The rearrangement links TRBV29-1 to TRBJ2-3; D is unclear. The CDR3 spans 14 residues. The germline V gene has CDR1 SQVTM and CDR2 ANQGSEA. The V end was cut by 3 bases, the J end by 0 bases, with 10 bases between.

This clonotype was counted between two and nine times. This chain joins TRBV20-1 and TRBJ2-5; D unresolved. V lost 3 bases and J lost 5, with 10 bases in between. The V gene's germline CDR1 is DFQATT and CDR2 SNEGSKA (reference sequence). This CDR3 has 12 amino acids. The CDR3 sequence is CSARTPPETQYF. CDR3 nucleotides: TGCAGTGCTAGGACTCCCCCGGAGACCCAGTACTTC.

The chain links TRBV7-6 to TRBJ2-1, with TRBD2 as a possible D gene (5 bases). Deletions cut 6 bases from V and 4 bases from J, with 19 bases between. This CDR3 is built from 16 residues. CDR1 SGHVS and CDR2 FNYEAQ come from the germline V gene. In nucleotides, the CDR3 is TGTGCCAGCAGTCCGATTGGGAGATTGGGATACAATGAGCAGTTCTTC. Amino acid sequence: CASSPIGRLGYNEQFF. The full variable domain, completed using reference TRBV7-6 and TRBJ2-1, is GAGVSQSPRYKVTKRGQDVALRCDPISGHVSLYWYRQALGQGPEFLTYFNYEAQQDKSGLPNDRFSAERPEGSISTLTIQRTEQRDSAMYRCASSPIGRLGYNEQFFGPGTRLTVL.

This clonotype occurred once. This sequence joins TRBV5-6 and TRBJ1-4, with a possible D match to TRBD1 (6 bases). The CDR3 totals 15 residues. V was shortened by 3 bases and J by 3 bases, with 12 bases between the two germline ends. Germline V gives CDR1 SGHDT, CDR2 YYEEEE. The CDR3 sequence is CASSCRGLSNEKLFF. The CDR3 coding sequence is TGTGCCAGCAGCTGCAGGGGATTATCTAATGAAAAACTGTTTTTT.

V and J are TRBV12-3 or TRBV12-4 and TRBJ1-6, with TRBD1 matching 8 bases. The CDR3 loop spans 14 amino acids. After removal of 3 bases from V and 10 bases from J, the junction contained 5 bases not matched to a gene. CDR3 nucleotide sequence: TGTGCCAGCAGTTTTGACAGGGGAAGGTCACCCCTCCACTTT. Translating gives CASSFDRGRSPLHF.

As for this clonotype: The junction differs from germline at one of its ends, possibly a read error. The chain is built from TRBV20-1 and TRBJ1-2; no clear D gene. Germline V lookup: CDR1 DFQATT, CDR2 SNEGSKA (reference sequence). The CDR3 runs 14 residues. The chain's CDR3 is CSAREERANYGYTF. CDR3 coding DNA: TGCAGTGCTAGGGAGGAGAGGGCTAACTATGGCTATACCTTC.

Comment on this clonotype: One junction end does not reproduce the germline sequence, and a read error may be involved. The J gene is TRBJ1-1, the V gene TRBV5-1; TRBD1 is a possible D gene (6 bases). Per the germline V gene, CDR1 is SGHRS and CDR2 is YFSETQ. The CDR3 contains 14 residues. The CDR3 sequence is CASSGQRVNTETFF. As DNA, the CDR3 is TGCGCCAGCAGCGGACAGAGGGTGAACACTGAAACTTTCTTT.

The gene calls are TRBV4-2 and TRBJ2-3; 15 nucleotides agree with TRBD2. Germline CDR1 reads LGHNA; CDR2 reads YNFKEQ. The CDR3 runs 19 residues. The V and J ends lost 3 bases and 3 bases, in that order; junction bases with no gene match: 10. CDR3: CASSHSGLAGGRGTDTQYF. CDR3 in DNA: TGTGCCAGCAGCCACTCGGGACTAGCGGGGGGCCGCGGGACAGATACGCAGTATTTT.

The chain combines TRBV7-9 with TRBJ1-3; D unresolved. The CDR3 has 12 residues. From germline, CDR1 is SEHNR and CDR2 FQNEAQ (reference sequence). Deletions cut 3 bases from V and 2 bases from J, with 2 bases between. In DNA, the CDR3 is TGTGCCAGCAGCTTTCCTGGAAACACCATATATTTT. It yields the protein CASSFPGNTIYF.